These 24 T cell receptor beta chains share one sample of origin, sequenced in a study of cytomegalovirus exposure and HLA in healthy donors. In the PCR, 60 Vbeta and 13 Jbeta primers were used. Some clones are missing from TCRdb's copy, which holds only in-frame ones; the method was immunoSEQ multiplex PCR. This repertoire includes roughly 150,000 clones. The sequenced material came from PBMCs. These receptors originate from a woman between 45 and 60 years old in good health and CMV-seronegative.

The CDR3 DNA follows: TGTGCCAGCAGCTACAGGGCAGATACGCAGTATTTT. Protein: CASSYRADTQYF. The rearrangement links TRBV7-2 to TRBJ2-3, with D possibly matching TRBD1 (6 bases). This CDR3 is built from 12 residues. Trimming shortened V by 4 bases and J by 4 bases, and 6 bases separated the two germline ends. Looked up from germline, CDR1 is SGHTA and CDR2 is FQGNSA.

J is TRBJ2-1 and V is TRBV5-1; TRBD2 matches 12 bases. Germline V gives CDR1 SGHRS, CDR2 YFSETQ. J was trimmed by 5 bases and V by 0 bases; bases with no gene match: 6. The CDR3 runs to 17 residues. CDR3 amino acids: CASSLGLAGEVDNEQFF. For the CDR3, the DNA is TGCGCCAGCAGCTTGGGACTAGCGGGAGAAGTGGACAATGAGCAGTTCTTC. Together with reference TRBV5-1 and TRBJ2-1, the CDR3 gives the full variable domain: KAGVTQTPRYLIKTRGQQVTLSCSPISGHRSVSWYQQTPGQGLQFLFEYFSETQRNKGNFPGRFSGRQFSNSRSEMNVSTLELGDSALYLCASSLGLAGEVDNEQFFGPGTRLTVL.

The rearrangement joins TRBV27 to TRBJ2-2; D remains ambiguous. CDR3 length: 16 amino acids. CDR1 MNHEY and CDR2 SMNVEV come from the germline V gene (reference sequence). Trimming cost V 0 bases and J 4 bases, with 12 bases left between them. The CDR3 DNA follows: TGTGCCAGCAGTTTATCTCCCTCATATAGCACCGGGGAGCTGTTTTTT. It specifies CASSLSPSYSTGELFF.

The chain combines TRBV28 with TRBJ2-1; 8 positions match TRBD2. Germline assignment: CDR1 MDHEN and CDR2 SYDVKM. V dropped 3 bases and J dropped 3; count of bases not matched to a gene: 4. The CDR3 totals 15 residues. CDR3 nucleotides: TGTGCCAGCAGTTTGAGTAGCGGGGTCTACAATGAGCAGTTCTTC. Protein: CASSLSSGVYNEQFF.

The chain combines TRBV2 with TRBJ2-7, with D tentatively TRBD1 (6 bases). Germline CDR1 is SNHLY and CDR2 is FYNNEI. This CDR3 contains 15 residues. V was cut by 3 bases and J by 4 bases, with 16 bases left in between. Written as DNA, the CDR3 is TGTGCCAGCAGTGAGGGGACACGGGTGATGTACGAGCAGTACTTC. It yields the protein CASSEGTRVMYEQYF.

The V and J genes are TRBV5-1 and TRBJ2-1; 8 positions match TRBD2. Trimming took 0 bases from V and 7 from J; bases not matched to a gene: 6. The CDR3 runs 15 residues. Looked up from germline, CDR1 is SGHRS and CDR2 is YFSETQ. CDR3 nucleotide sequence: TGCGCCAGCAGCTTGGGGGTTAGCGGGGCTAATGAGCAGTTCTTC. It encodes CASSLGVSGANEQFF. Full variable domain (outside the CDR3, taken from reference TRBV5-1 and TRBJ2-1): KAGVTQTPRYLIKTRGQQVTLSCSPISGHRSVSWYQQTPGQGLQFLFEYFSETQRNKGNFPGRFSGRQFSNSRSEMNVSTLELGDSALYLCASSLGVSGANEQFFGPGTRLTVL.

The J gene is TRBJ2-7, the V gene TRBV5-1; 12 bases align to TRBD1. Germline assignment: CDR1 SGHRS and CDR2 YFSETQ. The J segment lost 3 bases and the V segment lost 4 bases, leaving 8 bases of the junction unmatched. This CDR3 spans 16 amino acids. This chain's CDR3 is CASSPGTGGTDYEQYF. CDR3 coding DNA: TGCGCCAGCAGCCCAGGGACAGGGGGCACCGACTACGAGCAGTACTTC.

The V gene is TRBV5-1, the J gene TRBJ2-1; 9 bases agree with TRBD1. V lost 4 bases to trimming and J lost 2 bases; unmatched junction nucleotides: 4. The V gene's germline CDR1 is SGHRS and CDR2 YFSETQ. The CDR3 loop spans 15 amino acids. CDR3 in amino acids: CASSGGQGAYNEQFF. The DNA for the CDR3 is TGCGCCAGCAGCGGGGGACAGGGAGCCTACAATGAGCAGTTCTTC.

The chain joins TRBV18 to TRBJ2-1; 8 bases map to TRBD1. The germline gives CDR1 KGHSH, CDR2 LQKENI. Trimming took 0 bases from V and 4 from J; bases not matched to a gene: 5. The CDR3 length is 16 residues. CDR3 region: CASSPPGTGIYNEQFF. In DNA, the CDR3 is TGTGCCAGCTCACCACCGGGGACAGGAATTTACAATGAGCAGTTCTTC. Full variable domain (rest looked up from reference TRBV18 and TRBJ2-1): NAGVMQNPRHLVRRRGQEARLRCSPMKGHSHVYWYRQLPEEGLKFMVYLQKENIIDESGMPKERFSAEFPKEGPSILRIQQVVRGDSAAYFCASSPPGTGIYNEQFFGPGTRLTVL.

V and J are TRBV15 and TRBJ1-3; maybe TRBD1 (5 bases). The V end was cut by 0 bases, the J end by 2 bases, with 14 bases between. The length of the CDR3 is 17 residues. Germline loops: CDR1 LNHNV, CDR2 YYDKDF (reference sequence). This chain's CDR3 is CATSRDPGPRAGNTIYF. CDR3 bases: TGTGCCACCAGCAGAGATCCAGGGCCTAGAGCTGGAAACACCATATATTTT.

The V call is TRBV2, the J call TRBJ2-7; D remains ambiguous. In germline, CDR1 is SNHLY, CDR2 FYNNEI. Trimming pared 8 bases from V and 3 bases from J, leaving 8 bases between. The CDR3 sequence is 11 residues long. The CDR3 DNA reads TGTGCCAGCGGGCTCTACTACGAGCAGTACTTC. Encoded protein: CASGLYYEQYF.

The chain has TRBV5-1 and TRBJ1-1; 10 bases line up with TRBD1. Germline trimming cut 4 bases from V and 4 bases from J; bases unmatched to any gene: 4. Per germline, CDR1 SGHRS and CDR2 YFSETQ. The CDR3 is 14 amino acids. CDR3 protein: CASSRDRGVTEAFF. In DNA, the CDR3 is TGCGCCAGCAGCAGGGACAGGGGAGTCACTGAAGCTTTCTTT.

V is TRBV5-4 and J is TRBJ2-4; perhaps TRBD2 as D (5 bases). Trimming removed 1 base from V and 6 bases from J, with 20 bases in between. Germline CDR1 is SGHNT and CDR2 is YYREEE (reference sequence). The CDR3 length is 17 residues. CDR3 protein: CASSLMTSGSVGNIQYF. CDR3 sequence (DNA): TGTGCCAGCAGCTTGATGACCAGCGGAAGTGTGGGAAACATTCAGTACTTC.

J is TRBJ2-5 and V is TRBV4-1; 11 nucleotides align to TRBD2. The length of the CDR3 is 16 residues. V lost 1 base and J lost 2; bases outside the gene matches: 3. Germline V gene sequence: CDR1 MGHRA, CDR2 YSYEKL. CDR3 sequence: CASSQGGLAEQETQYF. For the CDR3, the DNA is TGCGCCAGCAGCCAAGGGGGACTAGCGGAACAAGAGACCCAGTACTTC.

The V call is TRBV7-6, the J call TRBJ1-1; TRBD1 is a possible D gene (6 bases). With 1 base removed from V and 3 bases from J, the gap between germline ends came to 15 bases. There are 16 residues in the CDR3. Germline loops: CDR1 SGHVS, CDR2 FNYEAQ. The CDR3 reads CASSLVSGVRDTEAFF. In DNA, the CDR3 is TGTGCCAGCAGCTTAGTTTCAGGGGTCCGGGACACTGAAGCTTTCTTT.

The chain is built from TRBV7-2 and TRBJ2-7; 7 nucleotides align to TRBD2. Germline CDR1 reads SGHTA; CDR2 reads FQGNSA. This CDR3 has 16 residues. V gave up 2 bases and J gave up 2 bases; unmatched junction bases: 9. CDR3 DNA sequence: TGTGCCAGCAGCTTAAGTACCTGGGGGGGGACCTACGAGCAGTACTTC. Translating gives CASSLSTWGGTYEQYF.

This sequence joins TRBV9 and TRBJ2-7; D is possibly TRBD1 (7 bases). CDR1 and CDR2 (germline): SGDLS, YYNGEE. There are 16 residues in the CDR3. V gave up 3 bases and J gave up 2 bases, with 18 bases separating them. The CDR3 here is CASSGGEEGATYEQYF. The CDR3 DNA reads TGTGCCAGCAGCGGAGGGGAGGAGGGGGCGACCTACGAGCAGTACTTC.

V and J are TRBV5-1 and TRBJ2-7, with 9 bases aligning to TRBD1. Germline CDR1 and CDR2: SGHRS and YFSETQ. The CDR3 runs to 14 residues. The J segment lost 2 bases and the V segment lost 6 bases, leaving 6 bases of the junction unmatched. The CDR3 reads CASTMDRGPYEQYF. The CDR3 nucleotides read TGCGCCAGCACCATGGACAGGGGACCCTACGAGCAGTACTTC.

V and J are TRBV5-1 and TRBJ2-1, with TRBD2 matching 11 bases. The CDR3 length is 13 residues. The V and J ends lost 6 bases and 7 bases, in that order; junction bases with no gene match: 3. Germline V CDR1 and CDR2: SGHRS, YFSETQ. This CDR3 reads CASKPSGRNEQFF. The CDR3 DNA reads as TGCGCCAGCAAGCCTAGCGGGAGGAATGAGCAGTTCTTC.

The rearrangement uses TRBV30 and TRBJ2-7; 9 bases fit TRBD1. The CDR3 contains 14 residues. Germline CDR1 GTSNPN, CDR2 SVGIG (reference sequence). V lost 3 bases to trimming and J lost 2 bases; unmatched junction nucleotides: 5. This CDR3 reads CAWRTGTGTYEQYF. The CDR3 DNA sequence: TGTGCCTGGAGAACCGGGACAGGGACCTACGAGCAGTACTTC.

This chain uses TRBV5-6 with TRBJ2-2, with D possibly TRBD2 on 5 matching bases. The CDR3 loop spans 17 amino acids. V was clipped by 5 bases and J by 0 bases, with 17 bases between them. Germline V CDR1 and CDR2: SGHDT, YYEEEE. This CDR3 reads CASRGATRRANTGELFF. CDR3 sequence (DNA): TGTGCCAGCAGGGGAGCCACCCGAAGGGCGAACACCGGGGAGCTGTTTTTT.

The chain employs TRBV27 and TRBJ2-3; weak D call: TRBD1 (6 bases). V was shortened by 3 bases and J by 5 bases, with 9 bases between the two germline ends. This CDR3 comprises 13 residues. Germline V gene lookup returns CDR1 MNHEY and CDR2 SMNVEV (reference sequence). The DNA for the CDR3 is TGTGCCAGCAGTTTGGTCAGGGGAGATACGCAGTATTTT. Translated, it gives CASSLVRGDTQYF.

The chain has TRBV2 and TRBJ1-2; 7 positions match TRBD1. The V gene end was trimmed by 7 bases and the J gene end by 1 base; junction bases not matched to a gene: 6. The CDR3 has 14 amino acids. Germline CDR1 is SNHLY and CDR2 is FYNNEI. The CDR3 nucleotides read TGTGCCAGCATGTCCAGACAGGGTAACTATGGCTACACCTTC. As protein: CASMSRQGNYGYTF.

The rearrangement links TRBV4-2 to TRBJ1-1; D not resolved. Germline V gene lookup returns CDR1 LGHNA and CDR2 YNFKEQ. The CDR3 length is 13 residues. V shed 1 base and J shed 0 bases, with 3 bases lying between them. CDR3 protein: CASSQAVNTEAFF. DNA of the CDR3: TGTGCCAGCAGCCAAGCGGTGAACACTGAAGCTTTCTTT.